One T cell receptor beta chain is described in this entry. The sample's time point: blood 2 weeks post-SBRT. Treatment: 15 Gy SBRT to primary tumor, nephrectomy 4 weeks later. This sample was included in a study of radiation and T cells in renal cell carcinoma. V was cut by 5 bases and J by 2 bases, with 12 bases left in between. CDR1 and CDR2 (germline): SEHNR, FQNEAQ (reference sequence). The CDR3 spans 14 residues. Clones were sequenced by immunoSEQ multiplex PCR, and TCRdb holds only the in-frame ones, with some missing. This sample has about 65,000 clones; roughly four fifths occur once, and the top ten carry approximately 7%.

The sequence derives from a man in his fifties or sixties with renal cell carcinoma. The chain couples TRBV7-9 to TRBJ1-1; D gene uncertain. Here the sequenced sample was blood, taken from a patient whose treatment included radiotherapy and nephrectomy. The chain's CDR3 is CASSPGDTNTEAFF. As DNA, the CDR3 is TGTGCCAGCAGCCCAGGCGACACCAACACTGAAGCTTTCTTT.